Shown below are 24 T cell receptor beta chains from a single sample sequenced in a study of blood T cells in healthy people across ages. A second PCR of 7 to 11 cycles used a sample-barcoded 5' primer and a J-beta primer mix. Via MiXCR, TCRdb re-called the 5' RACE reads, giving one row per CDR3 protein. The repertoire holds about 930,000 distinct CDR3 sequences, with about 29% as singletons. The sample was also linked to a second study, of T cells of mothers and their children.

The material sequenced was blood. Receptor source: a woman in her thirties or forties in good health.

J is TRBJ2-7 and V is TRBV7-2; TRBD1 is a possible D gene (6 bases). CDR3 size: 15 residues. Trimming pared 1 base from V and 2 bases from J, leaving 12 bases between. Germline CDR1 SGHTA, CDR2 FQGNSA. CDR3 loop: CASSLGRGQPYEQYF. As DNA, the CDR3 is TGTGCCAGCAGCTTAGGGCGTGGACAGCCCTACGAGCAGTACTTC.

The chain joins TRBV9 to TRBJ2-1, with 9 bases identical to TRBD1. The trim removed 3 bases at V and 8 bases at J, leaving 6 bases unmatched. Germline CDR1 SGDLS, CDR2 YYNGEE. The length of the CDR3 is 14 residues. The chain's CDR3 is CASSAGQGFYEQFF. The CDR3 DNA reads TGTGCCAGCAGCGCTGGACAGGGGTTTTATGAGCAGTTCTTC. Full variable domain (outside the CDR3, taken from reference TRBV9 and TRBJ2-1): DSGVTQTPKHLITATGQRVTLRCSPRSGDLSVYWYQQSLDQGLQFLIQYYNGEERAKGNILERFSAQQFPDLHSELNLSSLELGDSALYFCASSAGQGFYEQFFGPGTRLTVL.

This clonotype turned up a few times. This may stem from a read error, because a much larger clone lies one nucleotide away. The V call is TRBV6-5, the J call TRBJ1-2, with TRBD1 as a possible D gene (5 bases). Germline V gene lookup returns CDR1 MNHEY and CDR2 SVGAGI. V dropped 2 bases and J dropped 4 bases, with 14 bases sitting between them. The length of the CDR3 is 15 residues. Written as DNA, the CDR3 is TGTGCCAGCAGTTACAACAGGCCCGGGGGCTATGGCTACACCTTC. This codes for CASSYNRPGGYGYTF.

This clonotype was detected a few times. The chain employs TRBV28 and TRBJ2-1; TRBD2 matches 10 bases. The CDR3 is made up of 18 amino acids. Germline values: CDR1 MDHEN, CDR2 SYDVKM. J gave up 10 bases and V 3 bases, and 18 bases lay outside the gene matches. The CDR3 sequence is CASSFVSYTGTSVGEQFF. The CDR3 DNA reads as TGTGCCAGCAGTTTTGTCTCCTATACCGGGACTAGCGTCGGCGAGCAGTTCTTC.

This clonotype was counted ten times or more. This chain joins TRBV20-1 and TRBJ2-7, with 9 bases that match TRBD1. The CDR3 extends over 14 amino acids. V shed 4 bases, J shed 0 bases, and the junction held 4 bases outside the gene matches. Germline V gene sequence: CDR1 DFQATT, CDR2 SNEGSKA (reference sequence). The CDR3 region has the DNA TGCAGTGCTATACCGGGACAGGGCTCCTACGAGCAGTACTTC. It yields the protein CSAIPGQGSYEQYF.

V is TRBV10-3 and J is TRBJ1-3; possibly TRBD1 for D (6 bases). Trimming took 10 bases from V and 0 from J, leaving 16 bases between them. Per germline, CDR1 ENHRY and CDR2 SYGVKD. This CDR3 spans 15 amino acids. CDR3: CASRGQGISGNTIYF. CDR3 in DNA: TGTGCCAGCAGAGGGCAGGGGATCTCTGGAAACACCATATATTTT.

CDR3 nucleotide sequence: TGTGCCAGCAGACTGGACAGGGTCCATGGCTACACCTTC. Its translation is CASRLDRVHGYTF. This chain joins TRBV28 and TRBJ1-2; TRBD1 agrees at 8 bases. After removal of 6 bases from V and 6 bases from J, the junction contained 6 bases not matched to a gene. The germline V gene has CDR1 MDHEN and CDR2 SYDVKM. This CDR3 has 13 amino acids.

In this sample, this clonotype turned up a few times. The V call is TRBV20-1, the J call TRBJ2-1, with TRBD2 matching over 9 bases. The CDR3 is 15 amino acids. V lost 3 bases and J lost 4; bases outside the gene matches: 7. Germline CDR1 DFQATT, CDR2 SNEGSKA (reference sequence). CDR3 in amino acids: CSASPLAGIYNEQFF. The CDR3 nucleotides are TGCAGTGCTAGTCCCCTAGCGGGGATTTACAATGAGCAGTTCTTC.

In this sample, this clonotype turned up a few times. The chain recombines TRBV12-3 or TRBV12-4 with TRBJ1-2, with 8 bases aligning to TRBD1. Trimming took 5 bases from V and 4 from J; bases not matched to a gene: 9. The CDR3 has 15 residues. CDR3 protein: CASSGGTGHVYGYTF. As DNA, the CDR3 is TGTGCCAGCAGTGGGGGGACAGGACACGTCTATGGCTACACCTTC.

The sample holds a few counts of this clonotype. CDR3 sequence (DNA): TGTGCCAGCAGCCAAGATGGGACTAGCGTTGCAGATACGCAGTATTTT. This codes for CASSQDGTSVADTQYF. The chain carries TRBV4-2 and TRBJ2-3, with 10 bases lining up with TRBD2. J gave up 4 bases and V 0 bases, and 4 bases lay outside the gene matches. The CDR3 has 16 residues. The germline CDR1 and CDR2 sequences are LGHNA and YNFKEQ.

This clonotype was seen repeatedly, ten times or more. V is TRBV7-6 and J is TRBJ2-5, with 8 bases lining up with TRBD2. V lost 0 bases and J lost 1; bases outside the gene matches: 4. CDR1 is SGHVS, CDR2 FNYEAQ, per germline. The CDR3 runs to 16 residues. The CDR3 sequence is CASSLAASGPQETQYF. The CDR3 region has the DNA TGTGCCAGCAGCTTAGCGGCTAGCGGGCCCCAAGAGACCCAGTACTTC.

With respect to this clonotype: A single base separates this from a much larger clone, so it may be a read error. This chain connects TRBV20-1 to TRBJ1-2; no firm D call. Germline V gene lookup returns CDR1 DFQATT and CDR2 SNEGSKA (reference sequence). The ends were cut back, 3 bases at V and 5 bases at J, with 13 bases in the middle. CDR3 length: 13 residues. In DNA form, the CDR3 reads TGCAGTGCTAGTCCCAGGCTAAGTTATGGCTACACCTTC. Protein sequence: CSASPRLSYGYTF.

The chain combines TRBV6-5 with TRBJ2-4; 10 bases align to TRBD1. V shed 0 bases and J 4 bases; nucleotides not matched to a gene: 0. CDR3 length equals 15 residues. Germline V gives CDR1 MNHEY, CDR2 SVGAGI. The CDR3 reads CASSYSDRGKNIQYF. The CDR3 DNA sequence: TGTGCCAGCAGTTACTCGGACAGGGGGAAAAACATTCAGTACTTC.

This clonotype was counted ten times or more. The chain employs TRBV7-2 and TRBJ1-2, with D unresolved. In germline, CDR1 is SGHTA, CDR2 FQGNSA. With 1 base removed from V and 2 bases from J, the gap between germline ends came to 11 bases. This CDR3 is built from 15 residues. The CDR3 spells CASSLGWAENYGYTF. CDR3 sequence (DNA): TGTGCCAGCAGCTTAGGCTGGGCTGAGAACTATGGCTACACCTTC.

The chain has TRBV7-2 and TRBJ2-1; D may be TRBD2 (6 bases). CDR1 is SGHTA and CDR2 is FQGNSA in the germline V gene. V lost 5 bases and J lost 4, with 12 bases in between. This CDR3 contains 14 residues. In DNA form, the CDR3 reads TGTGCCAGCAGCCGGGGGTGGGAGTACAATGAGCAGTTCTTC. It encodes CASSRGWEYNEQFF.

V and J are TRBV28 and TRBJ1-2, with D tentatively TRBD1 (5 bases). The V gene's germline CDR1 is MDHEN and CDR2 SYDVKM. Trimming left V 3 bases short and J 3 bases short, with 11 bases between. The CDR3 is 14 amino acids. This CDR3 is CASSFPTTDYGYTF. For the CDR3, the DNA is TGTGCCAGCAGTTTTCCAACGACAGACTATGGCTACACCTTC.

The chain couples TRBV12-3 or TRBV12-4 to TRBJ1-2, with D hard to call. V was shortened by 5 bases and J by 4 bases, with 11 bases between the two germline ends. The CDR3 has 13 residues. As DNA, the CDR3 is TGTGCCAGCAGTCGACTAGCGACCTATGGCTACACCTTC. Its translation: CASSRLATYGYTF.

This chain connects TRBV14 to TRBJ1-6; 7 nucleotides match TRBD1. The CDR3 totals 15 residues. Trimming at V came to 6 bases and at J to 7 bases, leaving 9 bases not matched to a gene. The V gene's germline CDR1 is SGHDN and CDR2 FVKESK. DNA for the CDR3: TGTGCCAGCAGTGAAACCGGGACAGCGAATTCACCCCTCCACTTT. Its translation is CASSETGTANSPLHF.

This clonotype has ten or more counts. Being one base from a much bigger clone, this may be a read error. The V call is TRBV13, the J call TRBJ2-4; 7 bases line up with TRBD2. CDR1 and CDR2 from the germline V gene are PRHDT and FYEKMQ (reference sequence). This CDR3 spans 15 amino acids. Trimming took 5 bases from V and 13 from J; bases not matched to a gene: 17. CDR3 region: CASSPPGSGWREQYF. The CDR3 nucleotides are TGTGCCAGCAGCCCCCCAGGATCGGGTTGGCGGGAGCAGTACTTC.

Concerning this clonotype itself: At one end the junction does not follow the germline gene, possibly because of a read error. The V and J genes are TRBV7-9 and TRBJ2-5, with 9 bases lining up with TRBD1. With the DNA end fitting TRBJ2-7 better, the J assignment may be wrong. This CDR3 contains 15 residues. Germline CDR1 and CDR2: SEHNR and FQNEAQ (reference sequence). The CDR3 region is CAGSLEDRGTYEQYF. In nucleotides, the CDR3 is TGTGCCGGCAGCTTAGAGGACAGGGGAACGTACGAGCAGTACTTC.

This chain links TRBV20-1 with TRBJ1-1; a weak D match, TRBD1 (6 bases). Between the trimmed V and J ends, which lost 3 bases and 5 bases, there was a span of 13 bases. The length of the CDR3 is 13 residues. Germline V lookup: CDR1 DFQATT, CDR2 SNEGSKA (reference sequence). DNA of the CDR3: TGCAGTGCTAGGGGCAGGGGAGAAACTGAAGCTTTCTTT. The encoded protein is CSARGRGETEAFF.

This clonotype has only a few counts. J is TRBJ2-3 and V is TRBV20-1, with 11 bases fitting TRBD2. V gave up 1 base and J gave up 2 bases; unmatched junction bases: 11. CDR3 length: 18 amino acids. Germline CDR1 DFQATT, CDR2 SNEGSKA (reference sequence). The CDR3 nucleotides read TGCAGTGCTAGAGGGGGGGGGACTAGCGGTTTACTCACAGATACGCAGTATTTT. As protein: CSARGGGTSGLLTDTQYF.

Here the CDR3 reads CASSGGGTGTNGYTF. The CDR3 nucleotides are TGTGCCAGCAGCGGGGGAGGGACAGGCACCAATGGCTACACCTTC. The chain links TRBV9 to TRBJ1-2; 8 bases are a match to TRBD1. Germline lookup yields CDR1 SGDLS and CDR2 YYNGEE. J lost 6 bases, V lost 3 bases, and 10 bases had no gene match. The CDR3 runs 15 residues.

In this sample, this clonotype turned up a few times. V gene TRBV4-1 combines with J gene TRBJ2-3; 7 nucleotides agree with TRBD2. Trimming cost V 0 bases and J 2 bases; bases outside gene matches: 8. There are 17 residues in the CDR3. Germline CDR1 and CDR2: MGHRA and YSYEKL. CDR3 loop: CASSQDPGGSYTDTQYF. In DNA, the CDR3 is TGCGCCAGCAGCCAAGATCCGGGGGGTTCCTACACAGATACGCAGTATTTT.